These 27 T cell receptor beta chains were all obtained from the same sample, sequenced in a study of a mutant IDH1 vaccine in newly diagnosed glioma. The data were produced by immunoSEQ multiplex PCR, yet TCRdb's version contains in-frame clones alone and is incomplete. In the table there are tens of thousands of clones, 86% of which are singletons. The time point denotes: baseline, week 1 (first vaccination visit). As to treatment: pre-vaccination baseline after standard-of-care therapy. The material was PBMCs, obtained from a glioma patient treated with radiotherapy, temozolomide or both. Source of these receptors: a middle-aged man with glioma.

This rearrangement joins TRBV13 to TRBJ2-7; possible D gene TRBD2, 6 bases. Between the trimmed V and J ends, which lost 0 bases and 4 bases, there was a span of 22 bases. The germline V gene encodes CDR1 PRHDT and CDR2 FYEKMQ (reference sequence). This CDR3 has 18 amino acids. The CDR3 here is CASSLGPGGVRSGYEQYF. The CDR3 DNA reads TGTGCCAGCAGCTTAGGGCCCGGGGGAGTAAGAAGTGGTTACGAGCAGTACTTC.

In its sample, this clone was seen once. The CDR3 reads CASSWDRETDTQYF. The CDR3 region has the DNA TGTGCCAGCAGCTGGGACAGGGAGACAGATACGCAGTATTTT. The chain has TRBV7-9 and TRBJ2-3, with 9 nucleotides matching TRBD1. V shed 4 bases, J shed 3 bases, and the junction held 2 bases outside the gene matches. Germline loops: CDR1 SEHNR, CDR2 FQNEAQ (reference sequence). The CDR3 is made up of 14 amino acids.

The chain employs TRBV4-1 and TRBJ2-3, with 9 bases lining up with TRBD2. The CDR3 covers 15 residues. Trimming at V came to 4 bases and at J to 3 bases, leaving 5 bases not matched to a gene. CDR1 and CDR2 (germline): MGHRA, YSYEKL. Here the CDR3 DNA reads TGCGCCAGCAGCCGACAGGGACTAGCTACAGATACGCAGTATTTT. This sequence encodes CASSRQGLATDTQYF.

Notes on this clone: The junction departs from the called germline gene at one end, perhaps through a read error. This chain uses TRBV6-1 with TRBJ2-7, with D possibly being TRBD1 or TRBD2 (5 bases each). CDR1 is MNHNS and CDR2 is SASEGT in the germline V gene. This CDR3 has 11 residues. CDR3 nucleotide sequence: TGTGCCAGCAGAGGGGACGGTCGTAACAACTTC. It yields the protein CASRGDGRNNF.

V gene TRBV23-1 combines with J gene TRBJ1-5; maybe TRBD1 (6 bases). TRBV23-1 is assigned to the ORF class and has an uncertain function. V lost 7 bases and J 1 base, leaving 23 bases between the germline ends. The CDR3 has 18 residues. Here the CDR3 reads CASTQSGAGRDSNQPQHF. The DNA for the CDR3 is TGCGCCAGCACCCAATCGGGGGCAGGGCGGGACAGCAATCAGCCCCAGCATTTT.

J is TRBJ2-2 and V is TRBV7-3, with a possible D match to TRBD2 (6 bases). The germline CDR1 and CDR2 sequences are SGHTA and FQGTGA. This CDR3 has 14 amino acids. Trimming took 5 bases from V and 7 from J, leaving 14 bases between them. CDR3 residues: CASSIGGPGGELFF. Written as DNA, the CDR3 is TGTGCCAGCAGCATCGGAGGGCCGGGCGGGGAGCTGTTTTTT.

The chain employs TRBV5-1 and TRBJ2-5; TRBD2 agrees at 15 bases. Looked up from germline, CDR1 is SGHRS and CDR2 is YFSETQ. V trimming: 0 bases; J trimming: 2 bases; junction bases outside the gene matches: 5. The CDR3 runs to 18 residues. CDR3 nucleotides: TGCGCCAGCAGCTTGGGGGGACTAGCGGGAGGAGGTCAAGAGACCCAGTACTTC. It yields the protein CASSLGGLAGGGQETQYF.

The rearrangement joins TRBV7-2 to TRBJ2-1, with TRBD2 matching over 9 bases. This CDR3 is 13 amino acids long. The germline V gene has CDR1 SGHTA and CDR2 FQGNSA. V dropped 4 bases and J dropped 8; count of bases not matched to a gene: 3. CDR3: CASSWEREDEQFF. For the CDR3, the DNA is TGTGCCAGCAGCTGGGAGCGGGAGGATGAGCAGTTCTTC.

This clone was seen more than once but under ten times. This rearrangement joins TRBV29-1 to TRBJ2-1; tentative D call: TRBD2 (7 bases). The germline V gene encodes CDR1 SQVTM and CDR2 ANQGSEA. There are 15 residues in the CDR3. The ends were cut back, 4 bases at V and 0 bases at J, with 13 bases in the middle. The CDR3 loop is CSVGRGGSSYNEQFF. The DNA for the CDR3 is TGCAGCGTTGGGCGCGGGGGCAGCTCCTACAATGAGCAGTTCTTC.

The chain combines TRBV7-2 with TRBJ2-7; no clear D. From germline, CDR1 is SGHTA and CDR2 FQGNSA. Trimming took 1 base from V and 6 from J, leaving 7 bases between them. The CDR3 loop spans 12 amino acids. CDR3 protein: CASSLVSSEQYF. The CDR3 DNA reads as TGTGCCAGCAGCTTAGTTTCTTCCGAGCAGTACTTC.

The chain recombines TRBV7-9 with TRBJ2-3, with 8 bases that match TRBD2. The CDR3 is 14 residues long. Losses at the gene ends were 10 bases for V and 5 bases for J; bases not matched to a gene: 11. Germline lookup yields CDR1 SEHNR and CDR2 FQNEAQ (reference sequence). The CDR3 DNA is TGTGCCACCACCACCGCGGGGGGCGGAGATACGCAGTATTTT. Its protein product is CATTTAGGGDTQYF. Based on the CDR3 plus reference TRBV7-9 and TRBJ2-3, the full variable domain is DTGVSQNPRHKITKRGQNVTFRCDPISEHNRLYWYRQTLGQGPEFLTYFQNEAQLEKSRLLSDRFSAERPKGSFSTLEIQRTEQGDSAMYLCATTTAGGGDTQYFGPGTRLTVL.

The V call is TRBV25-1, the J call TRBJ2-7, with 7 bases identical to TRBD2. The junction had 8 bases not matched to a gene; V was cut back by 3 bases and J by 3 bases. Per germline, CDR1 MGHDK and CDR2 SYGVNS. The CDR3 loop spans 15 amino acids. The CDR3 loop is CASSDPGGAIYEQYF. The CDR3 nucleotides read TGTGCCAGCAGTGACCCGGGGGGAGCAATCTACGAGCAGTACTTC.

The V call is TRBV5-4, the J call TRBJ1-1; D is unclear. Germline V gene data show CDR1 as SGHNT and CDR2 as YYREEE (reference sequence). This CDR3 contains 13 residues. Trimming took off 4 bases at V and 2 bases at J, with 9 bases between the two ends. Written as DNA, the CDR3 is TGTGCCAGCAGCCTGATTGTCAACACTGAAGCTTTCTTT. Translated: CASSLIVNTEAFF.

This clone turned up a few times. This chain connects TRBV5-1 to TRBJ1-1; TRBD1 is a possible D gene (6 bases). Trimming shortened V by 5 bases and J by 5 bases, and 16 bases separated the two germline ends. The CDR3 runs to 14 residues. Germline V CDR1 and CDR2: SGHRS, YFSETQ. The CDR3 DNA sequence: TGCGCCAGCAGAATCGCAGGGGAAGCTACTGAAGCTTTCTTT. It specifies CASRIAGEATEAFF.

The chain links TRBV7-8 to TRBJ2-7; 10 positions match TRBD1. Trimming at V came to 2 bases and at J to 6 bases, leaving 4 bases not matched to a gene. CDR3 size: 14 residues. Germline assignment: CDR1 SGHVS and CDR2 FQNEAQ. DNA of the CDR3: TGTGCCAGCAGCTTATCCGGGACAGGGGTCGAGCAGTACTTC. Amino acids: CASSLSGTGVEQYF.

CDR3 nucleotide sequence: TGTGCCAGCAGCCAAGCCGCCAGCACAGATACGCAGTATTTT. Residues: CASSQAASTDTQYF. The chain recombines TRBV4-2 with TRBJ2-3, with no clear D. Trimming left V 1 base short and J 0 bases short, with 5 bases between. This CDR3 is 14 amino acids long. Germline-derived CDR1 and CDR2 are LGHNA and YNFKEQ.

The V and J genes are TRBV14 and TRBJ2-7; the D gene is possibly TRBD2 (5 bases). Germline V CDR1 and CDR2: SGHDN, FVKESK. V was pared by 2 bases and J by 2 bases, with 19 bases between. The CDR3 totals 17 residues. In nucleotides, the CDR3 is TGTGCCAGCAGCCAACGACCCGACCGAGGGTACCCCTACGAGCAGTACTTC. Its protein is CASSQRPDRGYPYEQYF.

J is TRBJ1-4 and V is TRBV10-2, with D hard to call. The CDR3 has 12 amino acids. Trimming took 7 bases from V and 8 from J, leaving 11 bases between them. In germline, CDR1 is WSHSY, CDR2 SAAADI. The CDR3 DNA sequence: TGCGCCAGCACTCAGAGCTACGAAAAACTGTTTTTT. Its protein product is CASTQSYEKLFF.

This clone was observed a handful of times. The gene calls are TRBV5-1 and TRBJ1-4; D might be TRBD1 (6 bases). The V end was cut by 0 bases, the J end by 7 bases, with 13 bases between. The length of the CDR3 is 15 residues. The germline V gene encodes CDR1 SGHRS and CDR2 YFSETQ. CDR3 sequence reads: CASSLDREPGEKLFF. In DNA, the CDR3 is TGCGCCAGCAGCTTGGACAGGGAGCCGGGTGAAAAACTGTTTTTT.

The chain carries TRBV19 and TRBJ1-2; D gene unclear. The germline CDR1 and CDR2 sequences are LNHDA and SQIVND (reference sequence). V lost 2 bases and J lost 8, with 12 bases in between. CDR3 size: 13 residues. CDR3 bases: TGTGCCAGTAGTATAAGGCCAGGCGGCGGCTACACCTTC. This sequence encodes CASSIRPGGGYTF.

The chain joins TRBV5-1 to TRBJ1-2; no clear D gene. The V gene's germline CDR1 is SGHRS and CDR2 YFSETQ. The CDR3 loop spans 15 amino acids. The ends were cut back, 1 base at V and 1 base at J, with 11 bases in the middle. Written as DNA, the CDR3 is TGCGCCAGCAGCTTGTCCGGCCACTATAACTATGGCTACACCTTC. Translated: CASSLSGHYNYGYTF. The whole variable domain, remainder taken from reference TRBV5-1 and TRBJ1-2, is KAGVTQTPRYLIKTRGQQVTLSCSPISGHRSVSWYQQTPGQGLQFLFEYFSETQRNKGNFPGRFSGRQFSNSRSEMNVSTLELGDSALYLCASSLSGHYNYGYTFGSGTRLTVV.

CDR3 bases: TGTGCCAGCAGTTACTCGAGGACAGGGGATACTGAAGCTTTCTTT. As protein: CASSYSRTGDTEAFF. The chain carries TRBV6-5 and TRBJ1-1; 9 bases fit TRBD1. The CDR3 spans 15 residues. V trimming: 0 bases; J trimming: 5 bases; junction bases outside the gene matches: 4. Germline values: CDR1 MNHEY, CDR2 SVGAGI.

V usage is TRBV9 and J usage is TRBJ1-2; 12 nucleotides align to TRBD1. Germline lookup yields CDR1 SGDLS and CDR2 YYNGEE. V trimming: 3 bases; J trimming: 8 bases; junction bases outside the gene matches: 11. CDR3 length: 16 residues. The CDR3 DNA reads TGTGCCAGCAGCGCGACTCCGGGACAGGGGGCGAGAGGCTACACCTTC. It specifies CASSATPGQGARGYTF.

The chain's CDR3 is CASSYTGVGANVLTF. The CDR3, as DNA: TGTGCCAGCAGTTATACCGGGGTCGGGGCCAACGTCCTGACTTTC. The chain joins TRBV27 to TRBJ2-6, with TRBD2 as a possible D gene (5 bases). Trimming took off 4 bases at V and 4 bases at J, with 11 bases between the two ends. The CDR3 length is 15 residues. CDR1 and CDR2 from the germline V gene are MNHEY and SMNVEV (reference sequence).

The chain combines TRBV6-5 with TRBJ2-1; 7 nucleotides match TRBD2. Germline V lookup: CDR1 MNHEY, CDR2 SVGAGI. This CDR3 spans 16 amino acids. Losses at the gene ends were 0 bases for V and 7 bases for J; bases not matched to a gene: 9. DNA for the CDR3: TGTGCCAGCAGTTACTCATTAGCGGGTGCGATGAATGAGCAGTTCTTC. It specifies CASSYSLAGAMNEQFF.

The V and J genes are TRBV5-1 and TRBJ2-7, with D maybe TRBD1 (6 bases). CDR1 SGHRS and CDR2 YFSETQ come from the germline V gene. The CDR3 is made up of 14 amino acids. Trimming shortened V by 4 bases and J by 7 bases, and 18 bases separated the two germline ends. CDR3 in amino acids: CASSETTGSREQYF. DNA of the CDR3: TGCGCCAGCAGCGAGACGACAGGCTCTCGGGAGCAGTACTTC.

This clone has more than one count but fewer than ten. CDR3 sequence reads: CASSLVNPTGLWEKLFF. Here the CDR3 DNA reads TGTGCCAGCAGCTTAGTAAACCCGACAGGGTTGTGGGAAAAACTGTTTTTT. The V and J genes are TRBV7-9 and TRBJ1-4; TRBD1 matches 7 bases. CDR1 SEHNR and CDR2 FQNEAQ come from the germline V gene (reference sequence). V lost 1 base to trimming and J lost 8 bases; unmatched junction nucleotides: 13. The CDR3 covers 17 residues.